The rows below give T cell receptor beta chains drawn from one sample of a study of shared clonotypes between healthy human individuals. TCRdb's table, derived via immunoSEQ multiplex PCR, lists solely in-frame clones and lacks some. Found here are around 300,000 clones, over 75% of them singletons; the top ten hold around 16%. The source material was memory CD8+ T cells sorted from blood. The receptors were gathered from a man aged 18 to 29 in good health. Both conserved end residues are part of each CDR3. Fields, in order: CDR3 DNA, CDR3 protein, D gene, J gene, CDR3 length, clone size, V gene. The D gene is left open where the match is weak. Clone size is not always given. Where it is, it says once, few, many or a class for expanded clones.

CDR3nt: TGTGCCAGCAGCTCTCAGACTAGCCCCCTATACGAGCAGTACTTC; CDR3aa: CASSSQTSPLYEQYF; d_gene: TRBD2; j_gene: TRBJ2-7; len: 15; abundance: NA; v_gene: TRBV7-9
CDR3nt: TGTGCCAGCAGCTTAGCTCTTGGCAGTGGGGACGAGCAGTACTTC; CDR3aa: CASSLALGSGDEQYF; d_gene: NA; j_gene: TRBJ2-7; len: 15; abundance: NA; v_gene: TRBV7-6
CDR3nt: TGTGCCAGCAGCCCAGGGCTAGCGGGAGCCCCCTTGGTGGCCGGGGAGCTGTTTTTT; CDR3aa: CASSPGLAGAPLVAGELFF; d_gene: TRBD2; j_gene: TRBJ2-2; len: 19; abundance: few; v_gene: TRBV11-2
CDR3nt: TGTGCCAGCAGTCTGGAAATTCAAGAGACCCAGTACTTC; CDR3aa: CASSLEIQETQYF; d_gene: NA; j_gene: TRBJ2-5; len: 13; abundance: NA; v_gene: TRBV2
CDR3nt: TGTGCCAGCAGCTTGGGGCAGGGGACCACTGAAGCTTTCTTT; CDR3aa: CASSLGQGTTEAFF; d_gene: NA; j_gene: TRBJ1-1; len: 14; abundance: NA; v_gene: TRBV5-4
CDR3nt: TGTGCCAGCACCGAGGACTTTCCCACTAGCACAGATACGCAGTATTTT; CDR3aa: CASTEDFPTSTDTQYF; d_gene: NA; j_gene: TRBJ2-3; len: 16; abundance: few; v_gene: TRBV25-1
CDR3nt: TGTGCCAGCAGCTCGGACGGGACAGCCCAGCCCCAGCATTTT; CDR3aa: CASSSDGTAQPQHF; d_gene: TRBD1; j_gene: TRBJ1-5; len: 14; abundance: NA; v_gene: TRBV7-9
CDR3nt: TGTGCCAGCAGCACGGGACAGGGCAGCGCTGAAGCTTTCTTT; CDR3aa: CASSTGQGSAEAFF; d_gene: TRBD1; j_gene: TRBJ1-1; len: 14; abundance: NA; v_gene: TRBV11-2
CDR3nt: TGTGCCAGCAGTTTGGCTGGGGCTAATGAAAAACTGTTTTTT; CDR3aa: CASSLAGANEKLFF; d_gene: NA; j_gene: TRBJ1-4; len: 14; abundance: NA; v_gene: TRBV27
CDR3nt: TGCGCCAGCAGCCAAGAGGACACCCCGGGCAATGAGCAGTTCTTC; CDR3aa: CASSQEDTPGNEQFF; d_gene: NA; j_gene: TRBJ2-1; len: 15; abundance: NA; v_gene: TRBV4-1
CDR3nt: TGTGCCTGGAGTGTATGGAGGACAGCTGACACTGAAGCTTTCTTT; CDR3aa: CAWSVWRTADTEAFF; d_gene: NA; j_gene: TRBJ1-1; len: 15; abundance: NA; v_gene: TRBV30
CDR3nt: TGTGCCAGCAGCCTAGGGACAGGGGGCGGCTACACCTTC; CDR3aa: CASSLGTGGGYTF; d_gene: TRBD1; j_gene: TRBJ1-2; len: 13; abundance: once; v_gene: TRBV7-2
CDR3nt: TGTGCCAGTAGTATACGGCAGGACTCCTACGAGCAGTACTTC; CDR3aa: CASSIRQDSYEQYF; d_gene: NA; j_gene: TRBJ2-7; len: 14; abundance: NA; v_gene: TRBV19
CDR3nt: TGTGCTAGCAGCTTAGGGACCGGGACAGGTGAGCAGTACTTC; CDR3aa: CASSLGTGTGEQYF; d_gene: TRBD1; j_gene: TRBJ2-7; len: 14; abundance: NA; v_gene: TRBV7-7
CDR3nt: TGTGCCAGCAGCCCCCCCCTAGCGGGAGGGGATACCGGGGAGCTGTTTTTT; CDR3aa: CASSPPLAGGDTGELFF; d_gene: TRBD2; j_gene: TRBJ2-2; len: 17; abundance: NA; v_gene: TRBV7-9
CDR3nt: TGCAGCGTTGGTTTGCGGGGAATAACCTACGAGCAGTACTTC; CDR3aa: CSVGLRGITYEQYF; d_gene: NA; j_gene: TRBJ2-7; len: 14; abundance: NA; v_gene: TRBV29-1
CDR3nt: TGTGCCTGGAGTCTGGGCCCAAACTACAATGAGCAGTTCTTC; CDR3aa: CAWSLGPNYNEQFF; d_gene: NA; j_gene: TRBJ2-1; len: 14; abundance: many; v_gene: TRBV30
CDR3nt: TGTGCCAGCAGCTGGGGTCCCGGGACAGGGAAGTACACCGGGGAGCTGTTTTTT; CDR3aa: CASSWGPGTGKYTGELFF; d_gene: TRBD1; j_gene: TRBJ2-2; len: 18; abundance: NA; v_gene: TRBV5-6
CDR3nt: TGTGCCAGCAGCTTTGGTTCAGGAGGGGTATACGAGCAGTACTTC; CDR3aa: CASSFGSGGVYEQYF; d_gene: NA; j_gene: TRBJ2-7; len: 15; abundance: NA; v_gene: TRBV5-6
CDR3nt: TGCGCCAGCAGCTTGTACAGGGCTCGGAATTCACCCCTCCACTTT; CDR3aa: CASSLYRARNSPLHF; d_gene: NA; j_gene: TRBJ1-6; len: 15; abundance: NA; v_gene: TRBV5-1
CDR3nt: TGTGCCAGCAGTTATGGCCCCGGGACTAGCGAGGAGACCCAGTACTTC; CDR3aa: CASSYGPGTSEETQYF; d_gene: TRBD2; j_gene: TRBJ2-5; len: 16; abundance: NA; v_gene: TRBV27
CDR3nt: TGTGCCATCAGCCCAGTCGGGACTAGCGGGGGACCAGATACGCAGTATTTT; CDR3aa: CAISPVGTSGGPDTQYF; d_gene: TRBD2; j_gene: TRBJ2-3; len: 17; abundance: NA; v_gene: TRBV10-3
CDR3nt: TGTGCCTGGAGTCTCGGGAGCCTTTCTTCGGATGAGCAGTTCTTC; CDR3aa: CAWSLGSLSSDEQFF; d_gene: NA; j_gene: TRBJ2-1; len: 15; abundance: NA; v_gene: TRBV30
CDR3nt: TGTGCCAGCAGTTACGGGCCCTCGGCCGAGCAGTACTTC; CDR3aa: CASSYGPSAEQYF; d_gene: NA; j_gene: TRBJ2-7; len: 13; abundance: NA; v_gene: TRBV6-5
CDR3nt: TGTGCCAGCACCCGTACGGGCACGAACACTGAAGCTTTCTTT; CDR3aa: CASTRTGTNTEAFF; d_gene: NA; j_gene: TRBJ1-1; len: 14; abundance: NA; v_gene: TRBV27
CDR3nt: TGTGCCAGCAGCTTAGTCGGACAGGGCGCCTACGAGCAGTACTTC; CDR3aa: CASSLVGQGAYEQYF; d_gene: TRBD1; j_gene: TRBJ2-7; len: 15; abundance: once; v_gene: TRBV7-9
CDR3nt: TGTGCCAGCAGTTCCGGGGATGGCTACACCTTC; CDR3aa: CASSSGDGYTF; d_gene: NA; j_gene: TRBJ1-2; len: 11; abundance: NA; v_gene: TRBV27
CDR3nt: TGTGCCAGCTCACCGGGACCCCTCGCGGAGCAGTACTTC; CDR3aa: CASSPGPLAEQYF; d_gene: NA; j_gene: TRBJ2-7; len: 13; abundance: NA; v_gene: TRBV18
CDR3nt: TGTGCCAGCAGTCCCGGGACAGCGCCGGCGCCCCAGCATTTT; CDR3aa: CASSPGTAPAPQHF; d_gene: TRBD1; j_gene: TRBJ1-5; len: 14; abundance: NA; v_gene: TRBV11-2
CDR3nt: TGTGCTAGTGGTTTGGAGGTTGCGGGCCGCTCCTACGAGCAGTACTTC; CDR3aa: CASGLEVAGRSYEQYF; d_gene: NA; j_gene: TRBJ2-7; len: 16; abundance: NA; v_gene: TRBV12-5
CDR3nt: TGTGCCAGCAGCTTAGCCCTGGCCGGCTCAAATCAGCCCCAGCATTTT; CDR3aa: CASSLALAGSNQPQHF; d_gene: NA; j_gene: TRBJ1-5; len: 16; abundance: NA; v_gene: TRBV7-8
CDR3nt: TGCGCCAGCAGCCTTAGGGACAGGGGAGACTATGGCTACACCTTC; CDR3aa: CASSLRDRGDYGYTF; d_gene: TRBD1; j_gene: TRBJ1-2; len: 15; abundance: NA; v_gene: TRBV4-1
CDR3nt: TGTGCCAGCAGCCCCCTCGGGACCAGCTACACCGGGGAGCTGTTTTTT; CDR3aa: CASSPLGTSYTGELFF; d_gene: NA; j_gene: TRBJ2-2; len: 16; abundance: NA; v_gene: TRBV14
CDR3nt: TGTGCCAGCAGTTTAAACAGTCGCAATGAGCAGTTCTTC; CDR3aa: CASSLNSRNEQFF; d_gene: NA; j_gene: TRBJ2-1; len: 13; abundance: NA; v_gene: TRBV27
CDR3nt: TGTGCCAGCAGCATGACGACAGGACCTACCTACGAGCAGTACTTC; CDR3aa: CASSMTTGPTYEQYF; d_gene: NA; j_gene: TRBJ2-7; len: 15; abundance: NA; v_gene: TRBV7-2
CDR3nt: TGTGCCAGCAGCCCCGGACAGGGGACAGGAGAGACCCAGTACTTC; CDR3aa: CASSPGQGTGETQYF; d_gene: TRBD1; j_gene: TRBJ2-5; len: 15; abundance: many; v_gene: TRBV7-2
CDR3nt: TGTGCCAGCAGTTTAGGAGTCAGCCCCTACGAGCAGTACTTC; CDR3aa: CASSLGVSPYEQYF; d_gene: NA; j_gene: TRBJ2-7; len: 14; abundance: once; v_gene: TRBV27
CDR3nt: TGTGCCAGCACGGGGGGGGGCCTAGTATCCTATAATTCACCCCTCCACTTT; CDR3aa: CASTGGGLVSYNSPLHF; d_gene: NA; j_gene: TRBJ1-6; len: 17; abundance: NA; v_gene: TRBV28
CDR3nt: TGTGCCAGCTCACCTCTGGGGGTCGGGGACAGGGAAAAAGACTCCTACGAGCAGTACTTC; CDR3aa: CASSPLGVGDREKDSYEQYF; d_gene: TRBD1; j_gene: TRBJ2-7; len: 20; abundance: NA; v_gene: TRBV18
CDR3nt: TGCGCCAGCAGCCTCGGGGGCGCTAACTATGGCTACACCTTC; CDR3aa: CASSLGGANYGYTF; d_gene: NA; j_gene: TRBJ1-2; len: 14; abundance: NA; v_gene: TRBV4-1
CDR3nt: TGCGCCAGCAGTGACGGGACTAGCGGGAACTACAATGAGCAGTTCTTC; CDR3aa: CASSDGTSGNYNEQFF; d_gene: TRBD2; j_gene: TRBJ2-1; len: 16; abundance: many; v_gene: TRBV10-2
CDR3nt: TGTGCCAGCAGACACTTTTCAACTAATGAAAAACTGTTTTTT; CDR3aa: CASRHFSTNEKLFF; d_gene: NA; j_gene: TRBJ1-4; len: 14; abundance: few; v_gene: TRBV6-1
CDR3nt: TGTGCCAGCAGCCCCCATCAGGGAGAAGGGGGGGCCGGCACAGATACGCAGTATTTT; CDR3aa: CASSPHQGEGGAGTDTQYF; d_gene: NA; j_gene: TRBJ2-3; len: 19; abundance: NA; v_gene: TRBV9
CDR3nt: TGTGCCAGCAGCTCCACCCCCGGGGACAGGGACTGGGACACCATATATTTT; CDR3aa: CASSSTPGDRDWDTIYF; d_gene: TRBD1; j_gene: TRBJ1-3; len: 17; abundance: few; v_gene: TRBV7-9
CDR3nt: TGCGCCAGCAGCGGGCAGAATGACCACTACTACGAGCAGTACTTC; CDR3aa: CASSGQNDHYYEQYF; d_gene: NA; j_gene: TRBJ2-7; len: 15; abundance: once; v_gene: TRBV5-1
CDR3nt: TGTGCCAGCAGCGTAGGACCTTGGACTAGCGGGAACTTCAATGAGCAGTTCTTC; CDR3aa: CASSVGPWTSGNFNEQFF; d_gene: TRBD2; j_gene: TRBJ2-1; len: 18; abundance: NA; v_gene: TRBV9
CDR3nt: TGTGCCAGCAGCGTAGGAATTAGGGGGACAGATACGCAGTATTTT; CDR3aa: CASSVGIRGTDTQYF; d_gene: NA; j_gene: TRBJ2-3; len: 15; abundance: NA; v_gene: TRBV9
CDR3nt: TGTGCCAGCAAGCAAGGGGTTGAGCAGTTCTTC; CDR3aa: CASKQGVEQFF; d_gene: NA; j_gene: TRBJ2-1; len: 11; abundance: NA; v_gene: TRBV27
CDR3nt: TGTGCTAGCAGCCGGGAGGCTGGCACCGGGGAGCTGTTTTTT; CDR3aa: CASSREAGTGELFF; d_gene: TRBD2; j_gene: TRBJ2-2; len: 14; abundance: once; v_gene: TRBV7-7
CDR3nt: TGTGCCAGCAGCCCCCGGACAGGAGAGAACACCGGGGAGCTGTTTTTT; CDR3aa: CASSPRTGENTGELFF; d_gene: TRBD1; j_gene: TRBJ2-2; len: 16; abundance: NA; v_gene: TRBV13
CDR3nt: TGTGCCAGCAGCTTAAGGCGAGGAAACACCATATATTTT; CDR3aa: CASSLRRGNTIYF; d_gene: NA; j_gene: TRBJ1-3; len: 13; abundance: NA; v_gene: TRBV7-9
CDR3nt: TGTGCCAGCAGCTCCTGGGACAGCTTCGAGACCCAGTACTTC; CDR3aa: CASSSWDSFETQYF; d_gene: TRBD1; j_gene: TRBJ2-5; len: 14; abundance: NA; v_gene: TRBV5-4
CDR3nt: TGTGCCAGTAGTATAGACAGGACTAGCGTCTCCTACAATGAGCAGTTCTTC; CDR3aa: CASSIDRTSVSYNEQFF; d_gene: TRBD2; j_gene: TRBJ2-1; len: 17; abundance: NA; v_gene: TRBV19
CDR3nt: TGTGCCAGCAGTTCCCCTGGGCCTACCTACTACAATGAGCAGTTCTTC; CDR3aa: CASSSPGPTYYNEQFF; d_gene: NA; j_gene: TRBJ2-1; len: 16; abundance: once; v_gene: TRBV28
CDR3nt: TGTGCCAGCAGTGAGGGTGACGGGATGCTCTACGAGCAGTACTTC; CDR3aa: CASSEGDGMLYEQYF; d_gene: NA; j_gene: TRBJ2-7; len: 15; abundance: NA; v_gene: TRBV6-1
CDR3nt: TGCAGCGTGCATTGGGCCGACGAGCCCCACACAGATACGCAGTATTTT; CDR3aa: CSVHWADEPHTDTQYF; d_gene: NA; j_gene: TRBJ2-3; len: 16; abundance: NA; v_gene: TRBV29-1